The 26 T cell receptor beta chains presented below share a single source sample, sequenced in a study of cytomegalovirus exposure and HLA in healthy donors. The PCR made use of 60 Vbeta and 13 Jbeta primers. Using immunoSEQ multiplex PCR, the repertoire was profiled, and TCRdb retains in-frame clones only, with some absent. The sample carries some 180,000 clones, 80% recorded once. Specimen: PBMCs. These receptors were taken from a girl under 18 in good health and CMV-seropositive.

This chain joins TRBV7-9 and TRBJ1-1; D gene ambiguous. Germline CDR1 is SEHNR and CDR2 is FQNEAQ (reference sequence). This CDR3 is 13 amino acids long. Trimming pared 1 base from V and 5 bases from J, leaving 8 bases between. The CDR3: CASSLVGETEAFF. CDR3 coding DNA: TGTGCCAGCAGCTTAGTCGGGGAAACTGAAGCTTTCTTT.

This sequence joins TRBV5-1 and TRBJ2-7; 7 bases are a match to TRBD2. Germline CDR1 SGHRS, CDR2 YFSETQ. CDR3 length equals 15 residues. With V trimmed by 4 bases and J by 3 bases, 10 bases remained unmatched. CDR3 sequence (DNA): TGCGCCAGCAGCACTAGTGCGGGAGAGGGCTACGAGCAGTACTTC. Translated: CASSTSAGEGYEQYF. The whole variable domain, filled in from reference TRBV5-1 and TRBJ2-7, reads KAGVTQTPRYLIKTRGQQVTLSCSPISGHRSVSWYQQTPGQGLQFLFEYFSETQRNKGNFPGRFSGRQFSNSRSEMNVSTLELGDSALYLCASSTSAGEGYEQYFGPGTRLTVT.

The V gene is TRBV6-5, the J gene TRBJ1-1, with D possibly being TRBD1 (5 bases). The CDR3 has 14 amino acids. Trimming cost V 6 bases and J 5 bases, with 16 bases left between them. From germline, CDR1 is MNHEY and CDR2 SVGAGI. The CDR3 DNA reads as TGTGCCAGCAGCCACACCGGGGGAGGGACTGAAGCTTTCTTT. The encoded protein is CASSHTGGGTEAFF.

This clone came up a few times. This chain joins TRBV2 and TRBJ2-5, with 14 bases matching TRBD2. The DNA matches TRBJ2-7 better at its end, which makes the J call doubtful. In germline, CDR1 is SNHLY, CDR2 FYNNEI. The CDR3 spans 19 residues. The CDR3 region is CASSFPQTSGRATSYEQYF. Written as DNA, the CDR3 is TGTGCCAGCAGTTTTCCTCAGACTAGCGGGAGGGCCACCTCCTACGAGCAGTACTTC.

This clone was seen only once. This sequence joins TRBV11-2 and TRBJ1-4, with D uncertain. The CDR3 length is 15 residues. Trimming removed 2 bases from V and 4 bases from J, with 11 bases in between. Germline V gives CDR1 SGHAT, CDR2 FQNNGV. The CDR3, as DNA: TGTGCCAGCAGCTTAATTACGGGGAATAATGAAAAACTGTTTTTT. Translation gives CASSLITGNNEKLFF.

Concerning this clone: One end of the junction varies from germline; a read error may be responsible. The chain carries TRBV7-7 and TRBJ2-5; D is undetermined. CDR3 size: 15 residues. Germline assignment: CDR1 SSHAT and CDR2 FNYEAQ (reference sequence). The CDR3 bases are TGTGCTAGCAGCTTAGCAGGTCGGAGACAAGAGACCCAGTACTTC. Translating it yields CASSLAGRRQETQYF.

The rearrangement links TRBV27 to TRBJ1-4; 8 bases are shared with TRBD1. This CDR3 is 15 amino acids long. V shed 4 bases, J shed 3 bases, and the junction held 4 bases outside the gene matches. CDR1 MNHEY and CDR2 SMNVEV come from the germline V gene (reference sequence). The CDR3 loop is CASSSTGGANEKLFF. Here the CDR3 DNA reads TGTGCCAGCAGTTCCACAGGGGGGGCTAATGAAAAACTGTTTTTT.

The CDR3 coding sequence is TGTGCCAGCAGCTCCTTTTCTGAAGCTTTCTTT. This sequence encodes CASSSFSEAFF. The chain has TRBV7-2 and TRBJ1-1; the D is unclear. The CDR3 is 11 residues long. Germline assignment: CDR1 SGHTA and CDR2 FQGNSA. Trimming removed 4 bases from V and 6 bases from J, with 6 bases in between.

To note about this clone: One junction end does not reproduce the germline sequence, and a read error may be involved. The chain links TRBV2 to TRBJ1-1; maybe TRBD1 (6 bases). There are 11 residues in the CDR3. CDR1 is SNHLY, CDR2 FYNNEI, per germline. Here the CDR3 DNA reads TGTGCCAGACAGGGTACCCATGAACCTTTCTTT. Amino acids: CARQGTHEPFF.

This clone was observed once. The gene calls are TRBV14 and TRBJ1-2; weak D call: TRBD1 (6 bases). The germline V gene encodes CDR1 SGHDN and CDR2 FVKESK. V was clipped by 3 bases and J by 6 bases, with 23 bases between them. This CDR3 spans 17 amino acids. The CDR3 region is CASSHHPRTGIGDGYTF. In nucleotides, the CDR3 is TGTGCCAGCAGCCACCATCCCCGTACAGGGATTGGAGATGGCTACACCTTC.

This clone appeared once. The V gene is TRBV6-1, the J gene TRBJ2-7, with D unclear. Per germline, CDR1 MNHNS and CDR2 SASEGT. V dropped 2 bases and J dropped 2 bases, with 13 bases sitting between them. The CDR3 is made up of 15 amino acids. The CDR3 region is CASSEREQWTYEQYF. Written as DNA, the CDR3 is TGTGCCAGCAGTGAAAGAGAACAGTGGACCTACGAGCAGTACTTC.

The CDR3 DNA is TGTGCCAGCAGTACCTCAAGGGGGGGAACCTACGAGCAGTACTTC. This translates into CASSTSRGGTYEQYF. The chain combines TRBV6-6 with TRBJ2-7; D is possibly TRBD2 (7 bases). Germline-derived CDR1 and CDR2 are MNHNY and SVGAGI (reference sequence). Trimming took 5 bases from V and 2 from J, leaving 16 bases between them. The CDR3 is made up of 15 amino acids.

V and J are TRBV30 and TRBJ1-6; D ambiguous. The CDR3 extends over 15 amino acids. Germline CDR1 is GTSNPN and CDR2 is SVGIG (reference sequence). Trimming shortened V by 3 bases and J by 6 bases, and 15 bases separated the two germline ends. This chain's CDR3 is CAWSADSGLNSPLHF. As DNA, the CDR3 is TGTGCCTGGAGCGCCGACTCGGGTCTTAATTCACCCCTCCACTTT.

The chain links TRBV30 to TRBJ1-2, with D perhaps matching TRBD1 (6 bases). The CDR3 covers 14 residues. Germline assignment: CDR1 GTSNPN and CDR2 SVGIG (reference sequence). Trimming stripped 4 bases from V and 4 bases from J, with 16 bases between. CDR3 DNA: TGTGCCTGGAATCTTCGGGGGGCCGTCTATGGCTACACCTTC. Encoded protein: CAWNLRGAVYGYTF.

CDR3 protein: CASCGVDNQPQHF. The CDR3 DNA is TGTGCCAGTTGCGGGGTTGACAATCAGCCCCAGCATTTT. The genes are TRBV19 and TRBJ1-5; no definite D call. The germline gives CDR1 LNHDA, CDR2 SQIVND (reference sequence). The CDR3 is 13 amino acids. V lost 8 bases and J 3 bases, leaving 11 bases between the germline ends.

The chain couples TRBV7-9 to TRBJ2-7; D not resolved. The V end was cut by 1 base, the J end by 1 base, with 8 bases between. This CDR3 has 14 amino acids. CDR1 and CDR2 from the germline V gene are SEHNR and FQNEAQ (reference sequence). In DNA form, the CDR3 reads TGTGCCAGCAGCTTAGGTTTAAATTCCTACGAGCAGTACTTC. Translating gives CASSLGLNSYEQYF.

The gene calls are TRBV12-5 and TRBJ2-4; tentative D call: TRBD2 (5 bases). CDR3 length: 16 amino acids. Germline CDR1 LGHNT, CDR2 FRNRAP. Trimming stripped 7 bases from V and 5 bases from J, with 21 bases between. The CDR3 DNA reads as TGTGCTAGTGCCCCGGGTCTCCGGGGTGGGGAAAACATTCAGTACTTC. Translating gives CASAPGLRGGENIQYF.

This chain uses TRBV7-9 with TRBJ2-5, with 8 bases fitting TRBD1. V lost 5 bases, J lost 2 bases, and 10 bases stayed unmatched. There are 16 residues in the CDR3. Germline V gene data show CDR1 as SEHNR and CDR2 as FQNEAQ (reference sequence). CDR3 sequence: CASSPSPGQEQETQYF. The DNA of the CDR3 is TGTGCCAGCAGCCCTAGCCCGGGACAGGAACAAGAGACCCAGTACTTC. The variable domain in full, with the rest retrieved from reference TRBV7-9 and TRBJ2-5, is DTGVSQNPRHKITKRGQNVTFRCDPISEHNRLYWYRQTLGQGPEFLTYFQNEAQLEKSRLLSDRFSAERPKGSFSTLEIQRTEQGDSAMYLCASSPSPGQEQETQYFGPGTRLLVL.

This clone has just a few counts. The chain links TRBV29-1 to TRBJ2-3; TRBD2 agrees at 10 bases. The germline CDR1 and CDR2 sequences are SQVTM and ANQGSEA. V lost 3 bases to trimming and J lost 6 bases; unmatched junction nucleotides: 18. The CDR3 is 18 residues long. In nucleotides, the CDR3 is TGCAGCGTTGAGGGGGGGGGATCTAGCGGGAGAAAGAAGGATACGCAGTATTTT. This sequence encodes CSVEGGGSSGRKKDTQYF.

This sequence joins TRBV29-1 and TRBJ2-7, with D tentatively TRBD1 (6 bases). The germline CDR1 and CDR2 sequences are SQVTM and ANQGSEA. This CDR3 comprises 15 residues. The V and J ends lost 2 bases and 0 bases respectively, with 14 bases between them. In DNA form, the CDR3 reads TGCAGCGTTGAATTGGCCGACAGGACCTCCTACGAGCAGTACTTC. Translating gives CSVELADRTSYEQYF.

The V gene is TRBV7-2, the J gene TRBJ1-5; weak D call: TRBD1 (5 bases). This CDR3 comprises 15 residues. Germline V lookup: CDR1 SGHTA, CDR2 FQGNSA. The germline V and J ends were trimmed by 5 bases and 7 bases, with 18 bases remaining between them. The CDR3: CASSDRLWGGQPQHF. The CDR3 DNA is TGTGCCAGCAGCGACCGTTTGTGGGGCGGCCAGCCCCAGCATTTT.

This chain joins TRBV5-4 and TRBJ2-7; TRBD1 might be the D (5 bases). The germline V gene encodes CDR1 SGHNT and CDR2 YYREEE (reference sequence). Trimming pared 0 bases from V and 1 base from J, leaving 8 bases between. The CDR3 sequence is 14 residues long. CDR3 sequence: CASSLGAGSYEQYF. The CDR3 bases are TGTGCCAGCAGCTTGGGGGCAGGGTCCTACGAGCAGTACTTC.

The chain couples TRBV27 to TRBJ2-1; D gene ambiguous. The CDR3 sequence is 15 residues long. The germline CDR1 and CDR2 sequences are MNHEY and SMNVEV (reference sequence). With 3 bases removed from V and 0 bases from J, the gap between germline ends came to 9 bases. The CDR3 DNA sequence: TGTGCCAGCAGTTTCGGTATTAGCTCCTACAATGAGCAGTTCTTC. Translated, it gives CASSFGISSYNEQFF.

The V gene is TRBV7-2, the J gene TRBJ1-5; D possibly corresponds to TRBD1 (5 bases). The CDR3 loop spans 14 amino acids. CDR1 and CDR2 from the germline V gene are SGHTA and FQGNSA. The V end was cut by 1 base, the J end by 3 bases, with 7 bases between. The CDR3 is CASSLGQYNQPQHF. DNA of the CDR3: TGTGCCAGCAGCTTAGGACAGTACAATCAGCCCCAGCATTTT.

The rearrangement uses TRBV6-4 and TRBJ2-3; TRBD1 agrees at 10 bases. The CDR3 contains 16 residues. Germline V gene data show CDR1 as MRHNA and CDR2 as SNTAGT. J was trimmed by 4 bases and V by 0 bases; bases with no gene match: 4. The CDR3 nucleotides read TGTGCCAGCAGTGACTCGCGGGGACAGGGGTCAGATACGCAGTATTTT. Its translation: CASSDSRGQGSDTQYF.

The chain employs TRBV28 and TRBJ2-7, with 8 nucleotides matching TRBD2. The CDR3 covers 14 residues. Germline-derived CDR1 and CDR2 are MDHEN and SYDVKM. J lost 4 bases, V lost 2 bases, and 4 bases had no gene match. CDR3 DNA sequence: TGTGCCAGCAGTTTAGGGACTAGGCCTTACGAGCAGTACTTC. It is translated as CASSLGTRPYEQYF.